This T cell receptor beta chain was profiled in a study of vaccination effects on CD4 cells after COVID-19. Study observations and caveats: Late after vaccination, infection- and vaccine-induced clones showed marked clonal contraction. Sampling in the study covered few convalescent patients and included no early post-infection timepoints.

ViraFEST assay sequencing came after antigen-specific CD4+ T cells were expanded with viral peptide pools. Culturing for 10 days preceded CD4+ T cell isolation. Two doses of either BNT162b2 or mRNA-1273 were given to each participant. It was with about 10 IU/ml IL-2 and 9.5 to 10 ug/ml peptides that around 1.8 million PBMC per well were cultured. It was on days 3 and 7 that half the medium was replaced with IL-2 medium. Clones were sequenced by immunoSEQ multiplex PCR, and TCRdb holds only the in-frame ones, with some missing. Altogether about 59,000 clones are present, roughly 80% being singletons, with the ten largest covering approximately 1.9%. The CDR3 spans 14 residues. Trimming cost V 5 bases and J 17 bases, with 22 bases left between them. The germline V gene has CDR1 SGHVS and CDR2 FQNEAQ. This clone was found once. The antigen is undetermined.

The chain employs TRBV7-8 and TRBJ1-6, with D possibly TRBD1 on 6 matching bases. The TCR comes from a human donor who received a COVID-19 vaccine. The sample in question was CD4+ T cells from PBMCs cultured with HCoV-OC43 spike peptides, obtained after COVID-19 vaccination. Subset given: HCoV-OC43 spike overlapping peptide pool stimulation. CDR3 protein: CASSLPGTKREVHF. The CDR3 DNA reads TGTGCCAGCAGCCTTCCCGGGACAAAAAGAGAGGTCCACTTT.